This T cell receptor (beta chain) was retrieved from a study of STAT5B mutations in CD4+ large granular lymphocyte leukemia. The repertoire was sequenced with immunoSEQ multiplex PCR; TCRdb's copy has only in-frame clones and lacks some. This sample has 30,000 to 40,000 clones, with approximately 85% found just once. The germline V and J ends were trimmed by 3 bases and 4 bases, with 18 bases remaining between them. Germline assignment: CDR1 MDHEN and CDR2 SYDVKM. This CDR3 region has 16 residues. The J gene is TRBJ1-2, the V gene TRBV28; D uncertain. The receptor comes from a human donor in good health. The sequenced sample consisted of CD4+ T cells from blood buffy coats. The CDR3 DNA is TGTGCCAGCAGTTTGCTGGATGTGACGGCGCCCTATGGCTACACCTTC. This encodes CASSLLDVTAPYGYTF.